The 7 T cell receptor beta chains below come from one sample, sequenced in a study of cytomegalovirus exposure and HLA in healthy donors. The PCR had 60 Vbeta and 13 Jbeta primers. Profiling relied on immunoSEQ multiplex PCR, and the TCRdb table lists in-frame clones only, not all of them. The repertoire includes around 150,000 clones, 80% of them detected once, and over 2% sits in the top ten. Sequencing input: PBMCs. These receptors originate from a man aged 25-45 years in good health and CMV-seronegative.

V and J are TRBV6-5 and TRBJ2-3, with D perhaps TRBD2 (6 bases). V was shortened by 6 bases and J by 3 bases, with 10 bases between the two germline ends. Germline V gives CDR1 MNHEY, CDR2 SVGAGI. The CDR3 sequence is 13 residues long. CDR3 bases: TGTGCCAGCAGCTCGGGGAGGACAGATACGCAGTATTTT. This encodes CASSSGRTDTQYF.

V and J are TRBV5-3 and TRBJ2-3; maybe TRBD2 (6 bases). TRBV5-3 is known as an ORF, though its function is uncertain. V was pared by 4 bases and J by 2 bases, with 11 bases between. CDR3 length equals 14 residues. The CDR3 coding sequence is TGTGCCAGAAGCCCCCGGGGGATCACAGATACGCAGTATTTT. Translating it yields CARSPRGITDTQYF.

The chain combines TRBV30 with TRBJ2-3; possible D gene TRBD2, 6 bases. This CDR3 has 15 amino acids. Trimming cost V 5 bases and J 5 bases, with 20 bases left between them. Germline V gene data show CDR1 as GTSNPN and CDR2 as SVGIG (reference sequence). For the CDR3, the DNA is TGTGCCTGGGAGGCCGGAGGGGTTCGAGGAGATACGCAGTATTTT. Amino acids: CAWEAGGVRGDTQYF. The full variable domain, in which reference TRBV30 and TRBJ2-3 provide the parts outside the CDR3, is SQTIHQWPATLVQPVGSPLSLECTVEGTSNPNLYWYRQAAGRGLQLLFYSVGIGQISSEVPQNLSASRPQDRQFILSSKKLLLSDSGFYLCAWEAGGVRGDTQYFGPGTRLTVL.

The V call is TRBV5-8, the J call TRBJ1-5; D gene uncertain. Trimming removed 5 bases at V and 7 bases at J, with 22 bases between. The CDR3 has 16 residues. Germline V CDR1 and CDR2: SGHTS, YDEGEE. This CDR3 is CASSIPRGRIEQPQHF. The CDR3 coding sequence is TGTGCCAGCAGTATCCCCCGGGGTAGAATCGAACAGCCCCAGCATTTT.

The chain employs TRBV2 and TRBJ1-4, with 7 positions matching TRBD1. With 6 bases clipped from V and 8 bases from J, the junction kept 12 bases outside the gene matches. The CDR3 consists of 15 residues. Germline CDR1 SNHLY, CDR2 FYNNEI. CDR3 in DNA: TGTGCCAGCAGGATGGGGGCAGGGGGAGGAGAAAAACTGTTTTTT. Its protein is CASRMGAGGGEKLFF.

The rearrangement uses TRBV30 and TRBJ2-2; 10 bases map to TRBD2. J was trimmed by 5 bases and V by 4 bases; bases with no gene match: 7. The CDR3 is made up of 15 amino acids. Germline CDR1 GTSNPN, CDR2 SVGIG (reference sequence). This CDR3 reads CAWTSGSLVTGELFF. In DNA form, the CDR3 reads TGTGCCTGGACTAGCGGGAGCTTAGTTACCGGGGAGCTGTTTTTT.

CDR3 DNA: TGTGCCAGCAGCCTCACCGGGACTCTAAGGGCTTTCTTT. It yields the protein CASSLTGTLRAFF. The chain carries TRBV11-2 and TRBJ1-1, with D maybe TRBD1 (5 bases). Germline V gene lookup returns CDR1 SGHAT and CDR2 FQNNGV. The V and J ends lost 5 bases and 11 bases respectively, with 18 bases between them. The CDR3 spans 13 residues.